Shown below are 10 T cell receptor beta chains from a single sample sequenced in a study of shared clonotypes between healthy human individuals. Sequenced by immunoSEQ multiplex PCR; TCRdb stores in-frame clones only, minus some. The sample lists approximately 2.1 million clones, 85% to 95% occurring once. Sample: naive CD4+ T cells from PBMCs. The subset was: CD45RA+ positively selected. The receptors were sampled from a man between 18 and 29 years old in good health. Some clones in this sample may be carry-over from other donors' samples.

The J gene is TRBJ2-7, the V gene TRBV19; 8 nucleotides line up with TRBD1. Germline CDR1 LNHDA, CDR2 SQIVND (reference sequence). CDR3 length equals 14 residues. Germline trimming cut 4 bases from V and 4 bases from J; bases unmatched to any gene: 6. CDR3 DNA sequence: TGTGCCAGTAGTACGTCCCGGGACAGGTACGAGCAGTACTTC. As protein: CASSTSRDRYEQYF.

The rearrangement links TRBV6-1 to TRBJ2-7; TRBD2 matches at 7 bases. Germline V gene data show CDR1 as MNHNS and CDR2 as SASEGT. This CDR3 comprises 17 residues. Trimming at V came to 3 bases and at J to 6 bases, leaving 17 bases not matched to a gene. This CDR3 reads CASSDLRDYLIGLEQYF. The CDR3 DNA sequence: TGTGCCAGCAGTGACCTCCGGGACTACCTGATTGGGCTCGAGCAGTACTTC.

V is TRBV12-5 and J is TRBJ1-5; D uncertain. The CDR3 contains 15 residues. CDR1 is LGHNT, CDR2 FRNRAP, per germline. The V end was cut by 0 bases, the J end by 0 bases, with 6 bases between. The CDR3: CASGLVGYSNQPQHF. The CDR3 DNA is TGTGCTAGTGGTTTGGTGGGATATAGCAATCAGCCCCAGCATTTT.

The rearrangement links TRBV5-5 to TRBJ2-2; 7 bases fit TRBD1. This CDR3 spans 16 amino acids. Germline V gene sequence: CDR1 SGHKS, CDR2 YYEKEE (reference sequence). V lost 6 bases, J lost 3 bases, and 11 bases stayed unmatched. CDR3 amino acids: CASNHGRQGDTGELFF. The CDR3 region has the DNA TGTGCCAGCAACCACGGGCGACAGGGCGACACCGGGGAGCTGTTTTTT.

This clone came up a few times. The chain has TRBV7-9 and TRBJ1-2; weak D call: TRBD1 (5 bases). Per germline, CDR1 SEHNR and CDR2 FQNEAQ (reference sequence). V was shortened by 6 bases and J by 7 bases, with 18 bases between the two germline ends. This CDR3 spans 14 amino acids. The CDR3 region is CASRPGPTGPGYTF. The CDR3, as DNA: TGTGCCAGCAGGCCGGGACCGACCGGTCCTGGCTACACCTTC.

The chain uses TRBV6-6 and TRBJ1-1, with 8 nucleotides matching TRBD1. The V and J ends lost 4 bases and 10 bases, in that order; junction bases with no gene match: 5. Germline CDR1 and CDR2: MNHNY and SVGAGI (reference sequence). The CDR3 totals 12 residues. The CDR3 reads CASSSGTGRAFF. CDR3 sequence (DNA): TGTGCCAGCAGTTCGGGGACAGGACGAGCTTTCTTT.

The chain has TRBV5-6 and TRBJ2-7; 12 nucleotides line up with TRBD2. CDR3 size: 15 residues. The ends lost 4 bases at V and 4 bases at J; junction bases unmatched: 6. The germline V gene encodes CDR1 SGHDT and CDR2 YYEEEE. CDR3 in amino acids: CASSQTSGRGYEQYF. The CDR3, as DNA: TGTGCCAGCAGCCAGACTAGCGGGAGAGGGTACGAGCAGTACTTC.

The chain couples TRBV28 to TRBJ2-7, with 7 bases matching TRBD2. This CDR3 is 14 amino acids long. Germline-derived CDR1 and CDR2 are MDHEN and SYDVKM. The V and J ends lost 5 bases and 6 bases, in that order; junction bases with no gene match: 10. Here the CDR3 DNA reads TGTGCCAGCAGTCTAGCCGGGGGGATTTCCGAGCAGTACTTC. It specifies CASSLAGGISEQYF.

This clone was counted a single time. The chain uses TRBV10-3 and TRBJ2-7; the D gene is possibly TRBD2 (6 bases). The CDR3 spans 12 residues. The germline gives CDR1 ENHRY, CDR2 SYGVKD. Trimming took off 6 bases at V and 6 bases at J, with 12 bases between the two ends. CDR3: CAIRGGVSEQYF. DNA of the CDR3: TGTGCCATCAGAGGAGGGGTAAGCGAGCAGTACTTC.

The CDR3 loop reads CASSPRRGLPREQYF. The CDR3 bases are TGTGCCAGCAGCCCCAGGAGGGGGCTGCCAAGAGAGCAGTACTTC. The chain combines TRBV7-9 with TRBJ2-7, with D possibly matching TRBD1 (7 bases). This CDR3 comprises 15 residues. The germline gives CDR1 SEHNR, CDR2 FQNEAQ (reference sequence). V was cut by 5 bases and J by 7 bases, with 21 bases left in between.